Listed below are T cell receptor beta chains from one sample, sequenced in a study of T cell changes during pregnancy in multiple sclerosis. TCRdb keeps only in-frame clones here, not all; method: immunoSEQ multiplex PCR. The profile covers about 44,000 clones, with 90% to 97% appearing a single time and 0.89% taken by the ten largest. The sample was peripheral blood, taken in the second trimester of pregnancy. The receptors shown here come from a female donor with multiple sclerosis, enrolled in a pregnancy study. Each CDR3 is given with its conserved first and last residue. D genes are given only for firm matches. Some rows mark clone size as missing; the rest say once, few, many or name a class of expanded clone.

V gene: TRBV6-5; clone size: once; J gene: TRBJ2-7; D gene: -; CDR3 DNA: TGTGCCAGCAGTGGGGCGTCAGAGCAGTACTTC; CDR3 protein: CASSGASEQYF
V gene: TRBV7-3; clone size: once; J gene: TRBJ1-6; D gene: TRBD1; CDR3 DNA: TGTGCCAGCAGCTCCACAGGGGGTGTTGGTTCACCCCTCCACTTT; CDR3 protein: CASSSTGGVGSPLHF
V gene: TRBV2; clone size: -; J gene: TRBJ1-5; D gene: -; CDR3 DNA: TGTGCCAGCACAGGGGCGACTAATCAGCCCCAGCATTTT; CDR3 protein: CASTGATNQPQHF
V gene: TRBV9; clone size: -; J gene: TRBJ2-3; D gene: TRBD2; CDR3 DNA: TGTGCCAGCAGCGCCCGGTTTATAGCGGGGGGGCTTAGTACGCAGTATTTT; CDR3 protein: CASSARFIAGGLSTQYF
V gene: TRBV5-3; clone size: -; J gene: TRBJ1-5; D gene: TRBD1; CDR3 DNA: TGTGCCGGCAAAATTGACAGGGGGCGCGGTCAGCCCCAGCATTTT; CDR3 protein: CAGKIDRGRGQPQHF
V gene: TRBV28; clone size: -; J gene: TRBJ2-5; D gene: -; CDR3 DNA: TGTGCCAGCAGTGGGGGGGCAGCATTTCCCCAAGAGACCCAGTACTTC; CDR3 protein: CASSGGAAFPQETQYF
V gene: TRBV15; clone size: -; J gene: TRBJ2-2; D gene: TRBD1; CDR3 DNA: TGTGCCACCAGCAGAGAACAGGGGGCGTCCGGGGAGCTGTTTTTT; CDR3 protein: CATSREQGASGELFF
V gene: TRBV7-9; clone size: few; J gene: TRBJ2-1; D gene: -; CDR3 DNA: TGTGCCAGCAGCCTGACTAGATACCCTACCGATGAGCAGTTCTTC; CDR3 protein: CASSLTRYPTDEQFF
V gene: TRBV7-2; clone size: -; J gene: TRBJ2-3; D gene: TRBD1; CDR3 DNA: TGTGCCAGCAGCTTAGCCGGGACAGGGAACACAGATACGCAGTATTTT; CDR3 protein: CASSLAGTGNTDTQYF
V gene: TRBV5-1; clone size: -; J gene: TRBJ2-3; D gene: TRBD2; CDR3 DNA: TGCGCCAGCAGAAGGACAGGGGCCCGGACTAGCGGGAGGCAAACCCTCACAGATACGCAGTATTTT; CDR3 protein: CASRRTGARTSGRQTLTDTQYF
V gene: TRBV7-3; clone size: -; J gene: TRBJ1-1; D gene: -; CDR3 DNA: TGTGCCAGCAGCTTAACGAGGAGCGGGACTGAAGCTTTCTTT; CDR3 protein: CASSLTRSGTEAFF
V gene: TRBV10-1; clone size: -; J gene: TRBJ2-7; D gene: TRBD1; CDR3 DNA: TGCGCCAGCAGTCCGGGACAGGCCTACGAGCAGTACTTC; CDR3 protein: CASSPGQAYEQYF
V gene: TRBV19; clone size: -; J gene: TRBJ2-2; D gene: TRBD2; CDR3 DNA: TGTGCCAGTATACTAGCGGGGGGGCCCTTGGGCACCGGGGAGCTGTTTTTT; CDR3 protein: CASILAGGPLGTGELFF
V gene: TRBV7-2; clone size: -; J gene: TRBJ1-5; D gene: TRBD1; CDR3 DNA: TGTGCCAGCAGCTTATCCGGGACAGGACAACAGCCCCAGCATTTT; CDR3 protein: CASSLSGTGQQPQHF
V gene: TRBV9; clone size: few; J gene: TRBJ1-1; D gene: -; CDR3 DNA: TGTGCCAGCAGCGCGAATATCGGGAACACTGAAGCTTTCTTT; CDR3 protein: CASSANIGNTEAFF
V gene: TRBV11-2; clone size: -; J gene: TRBJ2-1; D gene: TRBD2; CDR3 DNA: TGTGCCAGCAGCCATACTCAGGTAGCGGGAGGACTAAATGAGCAGTTCTTC; CDR3 protein: CASSHTQVAGGLNEQFF
V gene: TRBV7-9; clone size: -; J gene: TRBJ2-7; D gene: -; CDR3 DNA: TGTGCCAGCAGCGGACTCCTAGCGCCAGCCTACGAGCAGTACTTC; CDR3 protein: CASSGLLAPAYEQYF
V gene: TRBV7-2; clone size: -; J gene: TRBJ1-1; D gene: -; CDR3 DNA: TGTGCCAGCAGCTTGTTGCCAGGGAAGGTGGGCACTGAAGCTTTCTTT; CDR3 protein: CASSLLPGKVGTEAFF
V gene: TRBV7-3; clone size: -; J gene: TRBJ2-2; D gene: -; CDR3 DNA: TGTGCCAGCAGCTTAACGGGGGGCACCGGGGAGCTGTTTTTT; CDR3 protein: CASSLTGGTGELFF
V gene: TRBV12-5; clone size: -; J gene: TRBJ1-1; D gene: TRBD1; CDR3 DNA: TGTGCTAGTGGTTTGGGTCAGGGGGCTAGGTCTGAAGCTTTCTTT; CDR3 protein: CASGLGQGARSEAFF
V gene: TRBV30; clone size: -; J gene: TRBJ1-1; D gene: -; CDR3 DNA: TGTGCCTGGAGCTCCGATCCCCGAGTAGCTGAAGCTTTCTTT; CDR3 protein: CAWSSDPRVAEAFF
V gene: TRBV19; clone size: -; J gene: TRBJ1-2; D gene: -; CDR3 DNA: TGTGCCAGTAGCTACGCTAGGACGGGGGGCACCCAGCCATCATACGGCTATGGCTACACCTTC; CDR3 protein: CASSYARTGGTQPSYGYGYTF
V gene: TRBV4-1; clone size: -; J gene: TRBJ2-1; D gene: -; CDR3 DNA: TGCGCCAGCAGCTCTGGTTCGGGGAGCCCCTACAATGAGCAGTTCTTC; CDR3 protein: CASSSGSGSPYNEQFF
V gene: TRBV5-4; clone size: -; J gene: TRBJ2-7; D gene: -; CDR3 DNA: TGTGCCAGCAGCCCAGGTATGATCGGTTCCTCCTACGAGCAGTACTTC; CDR3 protein: CASSPGMIGSSYEQYF
V gene: TRBV10-2; clone size: -; J gene: TRBJ1-5; D gene: -; CDR3 DNA: TGCGCCAGCAAAGAGGTGAGCAATCAGCCCCAGCATTTT; CDR3 protein: CASKEVSNQPQHF
V gene: TRBV2; clone size: -; J gene: TRBJ2-3; D gene: TRBD2; CDR3 DNA: TGTGCCAGCAGTGTTAAAGGGACTAGCGGGGGGGCCGTTGGCACAGATACGCAGTATTTT; CDR3 protein: CASSVKGTSGGAVGTDTQYF
V gene: TRBV4-2; clone size: -; J gene: TRBJ2-6; D gene: -; CDR3 DNA: TGTGCCAGCAGCCAGCGAGTTCCGACAGGAACTGGGGCCAACGTCCTGACTTTC; CDR3 protein: CASSQRVPTGTGANVLTF
V gene: TRBV27; clone size: -; J gene: TRBJ2-1; D gene: -; CDR3 DNA: TGTGCCAGCAGCTGGGGGCCTCCTTACAATGAGCAGTTCTTC; CDR3 protein: CASSWGPPYNEQFF
V gene: TRBV18; clone size: -; J gene: TRBJ2-7; D gene: -; CDR3 DNA: TGTGCCAGCTCACAAGAACTCGGGTCCTACGAGCAGTACTTC; CDR3 protein: CASSQELGSYEQYF
V gene: TRBV2; clone size: once; J gene: TRBJ2-1; D gene: TRBD2; CDR3 DNA: TGTGCCAGCAGTGTGGAGTCAGCGGGAGGTCTGAATGAGCAGTTCTTC; CDR3 protein: CASSVESAGGLNEQFF
V gene: TRBV7-8; clone size: -; J gene: TRBJ2-2; D gene: TRBD1; CDR3 DNA: TGTGCCAGCAGCCGAAGGGGGACAGCTACGAACACCGGGGAGCTGTTTTTT; CDR3 protein: CASSRRGTATNTGELFF
V gene: TRBV7-2; clone size: -; J gene: TRBJ2-3; D gene: TRBD1; CDR3 DNA: TGTGCCAGCAGCTTGGGACAGGGGAGCACAGATACGCAGTATTTT; CDR3 protein: CASSLGQGSTDTQYF